What follows describes a single TCR beta chain. This clonotype has just a few counts. Its binding antigen is unknown. No base-level quality is on record; no much larger clone is a single base apart. The CDR3 holds 17 amino acids from the cysteine to the phenylalanine. This entry keeps only the CDR3 DNA: 51 bases, framed from base 1. V drops 2 bases and J drops 5 bases, leaving 19 bases in between. CDR1 is given as SGHAT and CDR2 as FQNNGV, both from the germline V gene. The sample is drawn from a study of T-cell reconstitution after alpha-beta-depleted transplantation in children (dated by TCRdb to about 2016). About the study as a whole: Using TCR repertoire profiling, the study followed T-cell immune reconstitution in a quantitative way in children after TCRalphabeta/CD19-depleted allogeneic hematopoietic cell transplantation.

Libraries were made using PCR. Sequencing was performed on an Illumina HiSeq 2500. TCR libraries were prepared with molecular barcoding, using unique molecular identifiers to normalize TCRbeta repertoire quantification. The public reads were reprocessed in TCRdb via fastp at Q25 and MiXCR, keeping in-frame beta chains. Merged by CDR3 protein, the rows form single entries marked with the most common genes and DNA. This sample lists 200,000 or so distinct CDR3 sequences; about 8.2% were detected once. The ten largest clones represent roughly 36% of the sample. The treatment or condition label, read with the paper, signifies: allogeneic hematopoietic cell transplantation with graft depleted of TCRalphabeta T cells and CD19 B cells. The transplant recipients were children given TCRalphabeta/CD19-depleted allogeneic hematopoietic cell grafts. Findings and caveats that apply to the study as a whole: The frequencies of hyperexpanded clones fell over the following months, and after one year, T-cell counts and TCRbeta diversity were mostly attributed to newly produced T cells. The apparently early recovery of alphabetaT-cell counts about two months after transplant reportedly depended on only several hundred rapidly expanded clones that came from non-depleted graft cells. The high TCRbeta diversity at day 60 in some patients was ascribed to recipient T cells and intrathymic progenitors that had survived conditioning.

This clonotype was sampled from a male patient aged 2-10 years who had a stem cell transplant for acute myeloid leukemia, so the T cells may come from the graft donor. Sequenced here: PBMCs, mostly from graft donor cells, sampled 360 days after TCRalphabeta/CD19-depleted stem cell transplant. Recombination joined TRBV11-2 with TRBJ2-4; the D gene is perhaps TRBD2, from 5 matching bases. The CDR3 region has the sequence CASSLLEARTLENIQYF. The DNA is TGTGCCAGCAGCTTACTCGAGGCCCGCACACTAGAAAACATTCAGTACTTC.